Described below is a single T cell receptor (beta chain) sequence and its context. The CDR3 sequence is 17 residues long. These data are taken from a study of blood T cell repertoires in COVID-19. Method: immunoSEQ multiplex PCR; TCRdb's copy keeps in-frame clones and lacks some. In the table there are approximately 77,000 clones, roughly 89% of which are singletons. This clonotype was obtained from a man aged 30-40 years with acute or convalescent COVID-19. The sequenced sample consisted of peripheral blood. The J gene is TRBJ1-4, the V gene TRBV21-1; TRBD1 is the table's D call and was not checked against the DNA. TRBV21-1 is a pseudogene segment. CDR3 sequence: CASSKGGTAPTNEKLFF. As DNA, the CDR3 is TGTGCCAGCAGCAAAGGTGGAACAGCACCAACTAATGAAAAACTGTTTTTT.